This T cell receptor (beta chain) was sequenced in a study of identical twins. Study conclusions and caveats: With abundant cord blood beta clonotypes, insertions were fewer; memory repertoires showed no such pattern. Partly confounded zero-insertion analyses could result from invariant MAIT and iNKT cells.

Germline CDR1 LGHNA, CDR2 YSLEER. The CDR3 has 14 amino acids. Between the trimmed V and J ends, which lost 3 bases and 2 bases, there was a span of 9 bases. In this sample, this clonotype turned up a few times. Its target is unknown. A universal primer binding site was introduced by template switching. The final cDNA contained unique molecular identifiers. TCRdb fed the 5' RACE reads into MiXCR, producing one record per CDR3 protein. The sample lists 550,000 to 700,000 distinct CDR3 sequences; just under 10% were seen once. The same data also went into a second study, on yellow fever vaccine responses in identical twins.

This TCR was sampled from a woman between 18 and 29 years old in good health. The chain employs TRBV4-3 and TRBJ2-3; D might be TRBD2 (5 bases). Input material: PBMCs. CDR3 protein: CASSHLAPTDTQYF. The CDR3 region has the DNA TGCGCCAGCAGCCATCTAGCACCCACAGATACGCAGTATTTT.